This T cell receptor (beta chain) emerged from a study of blood T cell repertoires in COVID-19. Generated by immunoSEQ multiplex PCR, the TCRdb table keeps only in-frame clones and is missing some. The data contain 200,000 to 250,000 clones, more than 75% of them singletons. This clone was seen a few times. The TCR comes from a woman aged 80 or over with COVID-19, enrolled during active disease. Sequencing used peripheral blood.

The DNA for the CDR3 is TGTGCCAGCAGCCAAGATTTAACGGGACTAGCGGTGACAGATACGCAGTATTTT. Protein product: CASSQDLTGLAVTDTQYF. The chain is built from TRBV4-2 and TRBJ2-3; 11 bases are a match to TRBD2. This CDR3 is built from 18 residues. The germline CDR1 and CDR2 sequences are LGHNA and YNFKEQ. The trim removed 0 bases at V and 3 bases at J, leaving 8 bases unmatched.